This T cell receptor (beta chain) was obtained from a study of T cells after yellow fever vaccination (dated by TCRdb to between 2018 and 2020). For the study in its entirety: Libraries from fractions with low cell numbers were prepared with the SMART-Seq v4 Ultra Low Input RNA kit. Bulk TCR alpha and beta repertoires were sequenced longitudinally to track T-cell clones before and after primary and booster YFV17D yellow fever vaccination. The cohort comprised two healthy male donors, one aged 18 to 29 and one aged 30 to 40 years. Blood samples were taken at several timepoints before and after primary and secondary immunization, and bulk PBMC replicates and cell subsets were isolated.

Results and caveats for the whole study, not just this receptor: The secondary T-cell response was weaker than the primary response but faster, peaking on day 5 instead of day 15. After the booster, most clones that had expanded after primary vaccination were detected again (nearly 98% of CD4 and under 90% of CD8), suggesting broad maintenance of memory. A small fraction of clonotypes appeared in both the CD4 and CD8 compartments, likely as a result of convergent recombination. Computational filtering was required because FACS-sorted repertoires could contain abundant contaminating clonotypes from the bulk population. Because the study included only a couple of donors, the extent to which the findings can be generalized is limited.

Per the germline V gene, SNHLY is the CDR1 and FYNNEI is the CDR2. The CDR3 measures 11 amino acids from cysteine to phenylalanine. The sample's treatment or condition, from its label and the paper: live attenuated yellow fever vaccine strain. PBMCs were isolated from peripheral blood using a standard Ficoll-Paque protocol. CD4 and CD8 T-cell fractions were isolated with Dynabeads CD4 and CD8 positive selection kits. TriZol was used to extract RNA from bulk PBMCs, from CD4 and CD8 fractions, and from dextramer-positive and dextramer-negative fractions. Many counts were recorded for this clonotype. The antigen this receptor binds is unknown. The DNA is omitted, as the CDR3 cannot be located on it reliably, and the CDR3 follows TCRdb's listing. TCR cDNA was synthesized by 5'RACE template switching, which introduced a universal primer site and unique molecular identifiers. Priming for cDNA synthesis came from both the TCR alpha and TCR beta constant segments. Library amplification involved two PCR steps, and the second step added sample barcodes and sequencing adapters. Sequencing of libraries was performed on Illumina HiSeq 2500 (2x100 bp) or NovaSeq (2x150 bp). As for the authors' bioinformatics: Demultiplexing of reads and collapsing into UMI consensus sequences were performed with MIGEC, and V(D)J alignment was carried out with MiXCR. Vaccine-responding clonotypes were defined with edgeR using replicate PBMC samples, requiring FDR below 0.01 and a log2 fold change above 5 up to day 15. Each bulk clonotype received a CD4 or CD8 identity based on whether the sequenced CD4 or CD8 repertoire contained that clonotype at higher abundance. TCRdb's own reprocessing of the public reads used fastp at Q25 and MiXCR and kept productive beta chains. Rows with a matching CDR3 protein are joined into one entry that keeps the most common DNA and genes. TCRdb, rather than the study authors, made the V and J calls. The sample table lists approximately 110,000 distinct CDR3 sequences, more than 7.5% of them with a count of one. About 25% of the sample belongs to the ten largest clones.

The receptor's source is a man between 25 and 39 years old who received the YFV17D yellow fever vaccine. Sequencing was performed on CD8+ T cells sorted from PBMCs, taken 45 days after the yellow fever booster vaccination. This sequence uses TRBV2 and TRBJ2-1. The CDR3: CASILGNEQFF.